The subject of this entry is one T cell receptor (beta chain). Its specificity is not known. There are 17 residues in the CDR3. V was clipped by 5 bases and J by 5 bases; unmatched bases: 12. Germline V lookup: CDR1 MNHEY, CDR2 SMNVEV (reference sequence). The PCR ran on 60 Vbeta and 13 Jbeta primers. Sequencing used immunoSEQ multiplex PCR; TCRdb keeps in-frame clones, though not all of them. The data show under 200,000 clones, roughly 80% seen once. The data originate from a study of cytomegalovirus exposure and HLA in healthy donors. Study-wide background: Early on, a data release was issued that held tens of millions of unique TCRs from HLA-typed donors.

Study-level findings and limits: Accounts indicate the classifier identified cytomegalovirus status with strong specificity and sensitivity.

The chain recombines TRBV27 with TRBJ2-2; 9 nucleotides line up with TRBD1. Sequencing was performed on PBMCs. This TCR was recovered from a man aged 35-49 years in good health and CMV-seronegative. The CDR3 nucleotides are TGTGCCAGCAGTGGGTCCGGGACAGGGACCCTAACCGGGGAGCTGTTTTTT. Translation gives CASSGSGTGTLTGELFF.